This paragraph reports one T cell receptor beta chain. This entry belongs to a study of blood T cell repertoires in COVID-19. Whole-study context: COVID-19 samples, acute and convalescent, were from the United States, Italy and Spain.

In germline, CDR1 is SGHNT, CDR2 YYREEE (reference sequence). V trimming: 0 bases; J trimming: 7 bases; junction bases outside the gene matches: 10. The CDR3 loop spans 17 amino acids. Sequencing was performed with immunoSEQ multiplex PCR; in TCRdb, only in-frame clones are kept and a portion is missing. The sample yields a few hundred thousand clones, around 90% seen once. The source of this sequence is a person aged 18 to 30 with COVID-19, enrolled during active disease. The rearrangement joins TRBV5-4 to TRBJ2-6; 7 bases fit TRBD2. Material for sequencing was peripheral blood. CDR3 sequence (DNA): TGTGCCAGCAGCTTGGCTAGCGGCCGGCTCGGTGCCAACGTCCTGACTTTC. This encodes CASSLASGRLGANVLTF.